The 26 T cell receptor beta chains below all came from one sample that was sequenced in a study of blood T cell repertoires in COVID-19. Measured with immunoSEQ multiplex PCR; TCRdb has only the in-frame clones, and not every one. Of about 55,000 clones listed, 75% to 95% are singletons. Sequenced: peripheral blood. These receptors were taken from an elderly man with acute or convalescent COVID-19.

This chain connects TRBV27 to TRBJ1-3; TRBD1 is a possible D gene (5 bases). The CDR3 is made up of 14 amino acids. Germline V CDR1 and CDR2: MNHEY, SMNVEV (reference sequence). V lost 0 bases to trimming and J lost 2 bases, with 5 bases between them. The CDR3 DNA reads as TGTGCCAGCAGTTTATCAGGGGCTGGAAACACCATATATTTT. Translation: CASSLSGAGNTIYF.

The rearrangement links TRBV11-3 to TRBJ1-1; D not certain. CDR1 and CDR2 from the germline V gene are SGHNT and YENEEA. This CDR3 has 13 residues. With 1 base removed from V and 4 bases from J, the gap between germline ends came to 7 bases. The CDR3 nucleotides read TGTGCCAGCAGCTTAGGGGCCGGCACTGAAGCTTTCTTT. Its protein is CASSLGAGTEAFF.

The rearrangement links TRBV7-9 to TRBJ2-2; no reliable D call. The germline V gene encodes CDR1 SEHNR and CDR2 FQNEAQ (reference sequence). This CDR3 comprises 14 residues. V gave up 10 bases and J gave up 3 bases, with 15 bases separating them. The CDR3: CATRRLEDTGELFF. The CDR3 DNA reads TGTGCCACCAGGCGCCTTGAGGACACCGGGGAGCTGTTTTTT.

The CDR3 protein is CASNPEWGGTEAFF. CDR3 nucleotides: TGTGCCAGCAACCCGGAGTGGGGCGGCACTGAAGCTTTCTTT. The V and J genes are TRBV6-5 and TRBJ1-1; tentatively, D is TRBD1 (5 bases). V was cut by 7 bases and J by 4 bases, with 16 bases left in between. CDR3 length equals 14 residues. Germline lookup yields CDR1 MNHEY and CDR2 SVGAGI.

The gene calls are TRBV5-1 and TRBJ1-2, with TRBD1 matching 7 bases. In germline, CDR1 is SGHRS, CDR2 YFSETQ. This CDR3 is 15 amino acids long. V trimming: 0 bases; J trimming: 8 bases; junction bases outside the gene matches: 10. CDR3 region: CASSLETGDGGGYTF. The CDR3, as DNA: TGCGCCAGCAGCTTGGAAACAGGGGATGGTGGAGGCTACACCTTC.

This rearrangement joins TRBV5-1 to TRBJ2-2; D gene ambiguous. Germline CDR1 and CDR2: SGHRS and YFSETQ. The V gene lost 1 base and the J gene lost 5 bases, with 6 bases spanning the gap. The CDR3 totals 13 residues. In DNA, the CDR3 is TGCGCCAGCAGCTTGTTCGGGACCGGGGAGCTGTTTTTT. This codes for CASSLFGTGELFF. Full variable domain (remainder filled in from reference TRBV5-1 and TRBJ2-2): KAGVTQTPRYLIKTRGQQVTLSCSPISGHRSVSWYQQTPGQGLQFLFEYFSETQRNKGNFPGRFSGRQFSNSRSEMNVSTLELGDSALYLCASSLFGTGELFFGEGSRLTVL.

The chain joins TRBV29-1 to TRBJ1-2; 7 bases match TRBD1. V lost 3 bases and J lost 5; bases outside the gene matches: 12. CDR1 is SQVTM and CDR2 is ANQGSEA in the germline V gene. The CDR3 totals 15 residues. CDR3 sequence: CSVEGAKDRSYGYTF. The CDR3 nucleotides are TGCAGCGTTGAGGGCGCCAAGGACAGGTCTTATGGCTACACCTTC.

This rearrangement joins TRBV6-6 to TRBJ1-6; TRBD1 might be the D (6 bases). The CDR3 is made up of 14 amino acids. Germline V gene data show CDR1 as MNHNY and CDR2 as SVGAGI (reference sequence). Trimming pared 6 bases from V and 9 bases from J, leaving 15 bases between. CDR3 in amino acids: CASRGGAVGSPLHF. The CDR3 bases are TGTGCCAGCAGGGGGGGGGCAGTAGGTTCACCCCTCCACTTT.

This clone was counted a few times. The chain has TRBV5-1 and TRBJ2-2; the D is unclear. Germline assignment: CDR1 SGHRS and CDR2 YFSETQ. The CDR3 is made up of 14 amino acids. V shed 0 bases and J shed 1 base, with 4 bases lying between them. This CDR3 reads CASSLAGNTGELFF. Written as DNA, the CDR3 is TGCGCCAGCAGCTTGGCAGGGAACACCGGGGAGCTGTTTTTT.

The chain employs TRBV2 and TRBJ2-3; D is perhaps TRBD2 (7 bases). The CDR3 is 16 residues long. The germline V gene has CDR1 SNHLY and CDR2 FYNNEI. The germline V and J ends were trimmed by 2 bases and 3 bases, with 15 bases remaining between them. The CDR3 region is CASSELRGGETDTQYF. For the CDR3, the DNA is TGTGCCAGCAGTGAATTGAGGGGGGGGGAAACAGATACGCAGTATTTT.

V and J are TRBV27 and TRBJ1-5; the D gene is possibly TRBD1 (5 bases). Deletions cut 8 bases from V and 0 bases from J, with 11 bases between. CDR1 is MNHEY and CDR2 is SMNVEV in the germline V gene (reference sequence). CDR3 length: 14 amino acids. The CDR3 is CASGGSYSNQPQHF. Here the CDR3 DNA reads TGTGCCAGCGGGGGGTCCTATAGCAATCAGCCCCAGCATTTT.

This CDR3 reads CASSPRTGGVGTEAFF. The CDR3 bases are TGTGCCAGTAGTCCAAGGACAGGGGGCGTTGGCACTGAAGCTTTCTTT. This sequence joins TRBV19 and TRBJ1-1, with 11 bases aligning to TRBD1. Germline assignment: CDR1 LNHDA and CDR2 SQIVND (reference sequence). This CDR3 is 16 amino acids long. The ends lost 5 bases at V and 4 bases at J; junction bases unmatched: 9.

This chain connects TRBV28 to TRBJ2-2; TRBD2 aligns across 13 bases. The trim removed 5 bases at V and 1 base at J, leaving 4 bases unmatched. The CDR3 sequence is 17 residues long. CDR1 is MDHEN and CDR2 is SYDVKM in the germline V gene. CDR3 nucleotides: TGTGCCAGCAGTCCACTAGCGGGGGGGCTGAACACCGGGGAGCTGTTTTTT. It translates to CASSPLAGGLNTGELFF.

The chain carries TRBV30 and TRBJ2-7; a weak D match, TRBD2 (7 bases). V was cut by 5 bases and J by 7 bases, with 27 bases left in between. The germline gives CDR1 GTSNPN, CDR2 SVGIG (reference sequence). This CDR3 comprises 16 residues. The CDR3 loop reads CAWSAGAMAEGDEQYF. DNA of the CDR3: TGTGCCTGGTCTGCGGGGGCCATGGCCGAGGGGGATGAGCAGTACTTC.

The rearrangement uses TRBV24-1 and TRBJ2-7; 8 nucleotides agree with TRBD1. The CDR3 sequence is 13 residues long. V was pared by 4 bases and J by 7 bases, with 5 bases of the junction left unmatched. Germline V CDR1 and CDR2: KGHDR, SFDVKD. CDR3 protein: CATSDSDRVEQYF. The CDR3 region has the DNA TGTGCCACCAGTGACTCGGACAGGGTTGAGCAGTACTTC.

The chain is built from TRBV6-5 and TRBJ2-7, with 8 bases aligning to TRBD1. V lost 2 bases, J lost 6 bases, and 9 bases stayed unmatched. The CDR3 is 15 residues long. The germline gives CDR1 MNHEY, CDR2 SVGAGI. Here the CDR3 DNA reads TGTGCCAGCAGTTACCTTCGACAGGGGTTAAGCGAGCAGTACTTC. The encoded protein is CASSYLRQGLSEQYF.

A single count supports this clone. This sequence joins TRBV5-1 and TRBJ1-1; perhaps TRBD1 as D (5 bases). CDR1 is SGHRS, CDR2 YFSETQ, per germline. CDR3 length: 14 amino acids. The V gene lost 4 bases and the J gene lost 5 bases, with 15 bases spanning the gap. The CDR3 DNA follows: TGCGCCAGCAGCACGGGACTGGGACGTACTGAAGCTTTCTTT. Encoded protein: CASSTGLGRTEAFF. The full variable domain, with the rest looked up from reference TRBV5-1 and TRBJ1-1, is KAGVTQTPRYLIKTRGQQVTLSCSPISGHRSVSWYQQTPGQGLQFLFEYFSETQRNKGNFPGRFSGRQFSNSRSEMNVSTLELGDSALYLCASSTGLGRTEAFFGQGTRLTVV.

The CDR3 spells CASSVRQQVDYGYTF. The CDR3 coding sequence is TGTGCCAGCAGTGTTAGACAACAGGTCGATTATGGCTACACCTTC. This chain uses TRBV2 with TRBJ1-2; maybe TRBD1 (5 bases). The germline V gene has CDR1 SNHLY and CDR2 FYNNEI. V lost 4 bases and J lost 5, with 17 bases in between. This CDR3 region has 15 residues.

The rearrangement links TRBV7-2 to TRBJ1-2; 10 bases fit TRBD1. The junction had 6 bases not matched to a gene; V was cut back by 0 bases and J by 8 bases. CDR1 is SGHTA and CDR2 is FQGNSA in the germline V gene. The CDR3 is 15 residues long. The CDR3 region is CASSLARDRGWGYTF. The DNA for the CDR3 is TGTGCCAGCAGCTTAGCCCGGGACAGGGGTTGGGGCTACACCTTC.

The V gene is TRBV7-2, the J gene TRBJ1-1; no clear D. The V gene lost 5 bases and the J gene lost 1 base, with 8 bases spanning the gap. From germline, CDR1 is SGHTA and CDR2 FQGNSA. The CDR3 is made up of 13 amino acids. The CDR3 sequence: CASSTMRNTEAFF. Here the CDR3 DNA reads TGTGCCAGCAGCACCATGAGGAACACTGAAGCTTTCTTT. The whole variable domain, filled in from reference TRBV7-2 and TRBJ1-1, reads GAGVSQSPSNKVTEKGKDVELRCDPISGHTALYWYRQSLGQGLEFLIYFQGNSAPDKSGLPSDRFSAERTGGSVSTLTIQRTQQEDSAVYLCASSTMRNTEAFFGQGTRLTVV.

The chain joins TRBV2 to TRBJ2-2; 7 bases fit TRBD2. V shed 6 bases, J shed 4 bases, and the junction held 8 bases outside the gene matches. Germline assignment: CDR1 SNHLY and CDR2 FYNNEI. The CDR3 runs to 15 residues. The CDR3 region has the DNA TGTGCCAGCAGGGCCCAGAGCGGGGTCACCGGGGAGCTGTTTTTT. This sequence encodes CASRAQSGVTGELFF.

This CDR3 reads CASSTGHASNQPQHF. The CDR3 bases are TGTGCCAGCAGCACGGGACATGCTAGCAATCAGCCCCAGCATTTT. The chain links TRBV6-5 to TRBJ1-5; possibly TRBD1 for D (6 bases). This CDR3 spans 15 amino acids. The V and J ends lost 6 bases and 0 bases respectively, with 12 bases between them. CDR1 MNHEY and CDR2 SVGAGI come from the germline V gene.

This clone came up once. The chain carries TRBV5-1 and TRBJ1-6, with TRBD1 identical over 8 bases. This CDR3 comprises 14 residues. Germline CDR1 and CDR2: SGHRS and YFSETQ. Trimming took 2 bases from V and 8 from J; bases not matched to a gene: 3. This chain's CDR3 is CASSLQGVDSPLHF. The CDR3 region has the DNA TGCGCCAGCAGCTTACAGGGGGTGGATTCACCCCTCCACTTT.

The chain joins TRBV6-5 to TRBJ1-1; no reliable D call. Germline-derived CDR1 and CDR2 are MNHEY and SVGAGI. The ends were cut back, 7 bases at V and 1 base at J, with 10 bases in the middle. The CDR3 runs to 13 residues. The CDR3 nucleotides read TGTGCCAGCACGAGAGGAACGAACACTGAAGCTTTCTTT. This codes for CASTRGTNTEAFF.

This clone has a handful of counts. The chain is built from TRBV2 and TRBJ2-5; D is unclear. Between the trimmed V and J ends, which lost 3 bases and 0 bases, there was a span of 5 bases. This CDR3 spans 13 amino acids. Germline V gene data show CDR1 as SNHLY and CDR2 as FYNNEI. The CDR3 reads CASSENNQETQYF. As DNA, the CDR3 is TGTGCCAGCAGTGAGAACAACCAAGAGACCCAGTACTTC. Using reference TRBV2 and TRBJ2-5 for the parts outside the CDR3, the full variable domain is EPEVTQTPSHQVTQMGQEVILRCVPISNHLYFYWYRQILGQKVEFLVSFYNNEISEKSEIFDDQFSVERPDGSNFTLKIRSTKLEDSAMYFCASSENNQETQYFGPGTRLLVL.

The J gene is TRBJ1-6, the V gene TRBV5-8, with D unclear. The CDR3 sequence is 15 residues long. Looked up from germline, CDR1 is SGHTS and CDR2 is YDEGEE. The V and J ends lost 6 bases and 0 bases respectively, with 10 bases between them. CDR3 region: CASTPGSSYNSPLHF. The DNA of the CDR3 is TGTGCCAGCACCCCCGGGAGCTCCTATAATTCACCCCTCCACTTT.